The present TCR beta chain was sequenced within a study of T cell responses to AZD1222 COVID-19 vaccine. General study results and limits: No repertoire was sampled before or during the peak T cell response, only after it.

V was shortened by 6 bases and J by 5 bases, with 23 bases between the two germline ends. Looked up from germline, CDR1 is MNHEY and CDR2 is SMNVEV (reference sequence). The CDR3 totals 17 residues. Assay: immunoSEQ multiplex PCR; the TCRdb copy retains only in-frame clones and omits some. The data hold over 150,000 clones, with more than 85% observed a single time. In regard to this clone: No antigen is known for it.

The receptor's source is an adult who received the AZD1222 COVID-19 vaccine. This chain joins TRBV27 and TRBJ2-1; D possibly corresponds to TRBD2 (6 bases). The sequencing used peripheral blood, collected 28 days after the second AZD1222 dose. Written as DNA, the CDR3 is TGTGCCAGCAGGGACGGACCGAAGGGACTGCGCGACAATGAGCAGTTCTTC. It encodes CASRDGPKGLRDNEQFF.